These 10 T cell receptor beta chains were all obtained from the same sample, sequenced in a study of blood T cell repertoires in COVID-19 (dated by TCRdb to 2020 to 2021). Library generation was performed with the immunoSEQ multiplex PCR assay. Entries here come from immuneACCESS through TCRdb and include only in-frame sequences with V and J called. Some clones fail to appear in such tables; in the studies checked, an unresolved V gene covers under half of the shortfall, and the cause of the remainder is unknown. The sample table shows nearly 25,000 clones, and under 85% are seen once. The ten largest account for less than 8.5% of the sample. The specimen sequenced was peripheral blood. These receptors all stem from a man in his forties or fifties with COVID-19, enrolled during active disease.

The gene calls are TRBV7-9 and TRBJ2-4; 10 bases match TRBD1. CDR3 length equals 13 residues. The V gene end was trimmed by 5 bases and the J gene end by 9 bases; junction bases not matched to a gene: 4. CDR1 and CDR2 from the germline V gene are SEHNR and FQNEAQ (reference sequence). The chain's CDR3 is CASSVGQGGIQYF. CDR3 sequence (DNA): TGTGCCAGCAGCGTCGGACAGGGGGGCATTCAGTACTTC.

This clone was seen just once. V and J are TRBV2 and TRBJ2-7, with TRBD2 matching 9 bases. With V trimmed by 7 bases and J by 2 bases, 3 bases remained unmatched. Germline values: CDR1 SNHLY, CDR2 FYNNEI. The CDR3 is 13 amino acids. Here the CDR3 DNA reads TGTGCCAGCAACGGCGGGGGGGCCTACGAGCAGTACTTC. It encodes CASNGGGAYEQYF.

The chain links TRBV5-4 to TRBJ1-1; tentatively, D is TRBD1 (5 bases). The CDR3 is made up of 13 amino acids. The germline V and J ends were trimmed by 2 bases and 1 base, with 6 bases remaining between them. The germline V gene encodes CDR1 SGHNT and CDR2 YYREEE (reference sequence). The CDR3 reads CASSFDRNTEAFF. The CDR3 DNA reads TGTGCCAGCAGCTTCGACAGGAACACTGAAGCTTTCTTT.

This clone was observed a few times. This sequence joins TRBV6-6 and TRBJ2-1; D is ambiguous. The CDR3 runs to 11 residues. Between the trimmed V and J ends, which lost 7 bases and 5 bases, there was a span of 6 bases. Germline lookup yields CDR1 MNHNY and CDR2 SVGAGI (reference sequence). CDR3 coding DNA: TGTGCCAGCAATCTAAACAATGAGCAGTTCTTC. Protein: CASNLNNEQFF.

The table lists this clone with a count of one. The DNA of the CDR3 is TGTGCCAGTAGTATCTCCGGACAGAGCACAGATACGCAGTATTTT. This sequence encodes CASSISGQSTDTQYF. The chain joins TRBV19 to TRBJ2-3; weak D call: TRBD1 (6 bases). The ends were cut back, 3 bases at V and 0 bases at J, with 10 bases in the middle. The CDR3 is made up of 15 amino acids. Germline V gene sequence: CDR1 LNHDA, CDR2 SQIVND (reference sequence).

In its sample, this clone was seen a few times. This chain links TRBV19 with TRBJ2-7; TRBD2 is a possible D gene (6 bases). CDR3 length equals 14 residues. V dropped 4 bases and J dropped 0 bases, with 10 bases sitting between them. In germline, CDR1 is LNHDA, CDR2 SQIVND (reference sequence). The CDR3 DNA reads as TGTGCCAGTAGTACCAGCGGGTTCTCCTACGAGCAGTACTTC. It yields the protein CASSTSGFSYEQYF.

V and J are TRBV4-1 and TRBJ2-2; D call uncertain. CDR1 is MGHRA, CDR2 YSYEKL, per germline. The CDR3 runs 14 residues. V gave up 2 bases and J gave up 4 bases, with 8 bases separating them. This CDR3 reads CASSQLVLTGELFF. The CDR3 DNA follows: TGCGCCAGCAGCCAACTTGTTCTCACCGGGGAGCTGTTTTTT.

This clone was detected only a few times. The chain employs TRBV27 and TRBJ2-3; weak D call: TRBD1 (5 bases). CDR1 MNHEY and CDR2 SMNVEV come from the germline V gene (reference sequence). The CDR3 is made up of 14 amino acids. Deletions cut 3 bases from V and 2 bases from J, with 9 bases between. CDR3 nucleotide sequence: TGTGCCAGCAGTTTTAGGACATCCACAGATACGCAGTATTTT. Its translation: CASSFRTSTDTQYF.

The rearrangement joins TRBV5-4 to TRBJ2-7; D call uncertain. CDR3 length equals 14 residues. CDR1 SGHNT and CDR2 YYREEE come from the germline V gene (reference sequence). V was pared by 5 bases and J by 2 bases, with 14 bases between. This chain's CDR3 is CASSRRARPYEQYF. CDR3 nucleotide sequence: TGTGCCAGCAGTCGGAGAGCCAGACCCTACGAGCAGTACTTC.

Turning to this clone: A junction end diverges from the germline sequence, so it may reflect a read error. This chain joins TRBV7-6 and TRBJ1-3; no firm D call. CDR1 is SGHVS, CDR2 FNYEAQ, per germline. This CDR3 comprises 15 residues. CDR3 residues: CASSSPGYSGSTIYF. DNA of the CDR3: TGTGCCAGCAGCTCCCCGGGGTACTCTGGAAGCACCATATATTTT.